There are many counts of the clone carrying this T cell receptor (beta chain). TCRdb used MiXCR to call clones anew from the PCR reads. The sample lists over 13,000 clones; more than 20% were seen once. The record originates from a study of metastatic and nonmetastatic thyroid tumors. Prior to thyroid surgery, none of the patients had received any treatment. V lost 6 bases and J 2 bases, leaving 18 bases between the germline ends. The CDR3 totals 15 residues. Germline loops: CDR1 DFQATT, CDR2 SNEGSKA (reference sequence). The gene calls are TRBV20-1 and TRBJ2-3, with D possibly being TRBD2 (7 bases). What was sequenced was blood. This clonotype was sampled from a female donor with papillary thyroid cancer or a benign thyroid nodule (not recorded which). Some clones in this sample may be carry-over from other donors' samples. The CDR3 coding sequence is TGCAGTGCCCAAGAACGGGGGGCGACCACAGATACGCAGTATTTT. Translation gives CSAQERGATTDTQYF.